The entry below gives a single T cell receptor (beta chain) sequence along with its context. Its antigen is as yet unknown. The data derive from a study of lymphopenia after photon versus proton radiotherapy. Findings of the study overall: Photon-treated patients lost naive T cells and TCR diversity; proton-treated stayed stable. Post-nadir diversity loss with photons came from oligoclonal expansion, particularly CD8+ Temra cells.

Sequencing was performed with immunoSEQ multiplex PCR; in TCRdb, only in-frame clones are kept and a portion is missing. The data show 40,000 or so clones, roughly nine tenths seen once. The source is a man aged 55 to 69 with cholangiocarcinoma. The sequencing here drew on peripheral blood, taken from a patient treated with photon-based radiotherapy.

This CDR3 is CASSSRGQGPTDTQYF. CDR3 bases: TGTGCCAGTAGTTCCCGGGGACAGGGGCCCACAGATACGCAGTATTTT. V and J are TRBV19 and TRBJ2-3; 10 bases match TRBD1. The germline CDR1 and CDR2 sequences are LNHDA and SQIVND (reference sequence). There are 16 residues in the CDR3. V lost 5 bases and J lost 2; bases outside the gene matches: 7.